The present T cell receptor delta chain was sequenced within a study of Vδ1+ human thymocytes. Study-level results: Highly polyclonal TRG and TRD repertoires with Gaussian CDR3 length distributions appeared in thymus. Despite high sort purity, approximately 21% of thymic T cell receptor delta sequences were Vdelta2.

This CDR3 contains 26 residues. The V and J ends lost 2 bases and 0 bases, in that order; junction bases with no gene match: 32. Germline V gene lookup returns CDR1 TSWWSYY and CDR2 QGS. Sorted Vdelta1+ thymocytes were about 96% to 99.6% pure. About this clone: Its antigen is unidentified.

RNA was extracted from the cells and then reverse transcribed. The CDR3 regions were amplified by multiplex PCR from V-gene primers to a constant-region primer. TCRdb made new clone calls on the multiplex PCR reads using CATT. The sample has more than 45,000 delta-chain clones; roughly 16% are singletons. This clonotype was obtained from a girl under three years old who had congenital heart surgery. The chain combines TRDV1 with TRDJ1, with 11 bases matching TRDD3. The sequencing sample was made of Vdelta1+ gamma-delta thymocytes from the thymus. Sample subset: FACS-sorted CD3+ TCRalphabeta- TCRVdelta1+ TCRVdelta2- thymocytes. The CDR3 is CALGEKPTSYRPPQGWGIPYTDKLIF. In DNA, the CDR3 is TGTGCTCTTGGGGAAAAGCCAACTTCCTACCGTCCCCCCCAAGGCTGGGGGATACCGTACACCGATAAACTCATCTTT.